The 3 T cell receptor beta chains listed next were all sequenced from one sample in a study of OX40 agonist ivuxolimab in advanced cancers. Method: immunoSEQ multiplex PCR; TCRdb's copy keeps in-frame clones and lacks some. Here the sample spans 70,000 to 95,000 clones, around 85% being singletons. This sample comprised CD4+ or CD8+ T cells sorted from blood, obtained in a trial of the OX40 agonist ivuxolimab. These receptors were taken from an adult with an advanced solid tumor such as melanoma, head and neck, liver or kidney cancer.

This sequence joins TRBV28 and TRBJ2-5; possibly TRBD2 for D (5 bases). The CDR3 spans 14 residues. Germline V gene data show CDR1 as MDHEN and CDR2 as SYDVKM. Trimming pared 5 bases from V and 5 bases from J, leaving 15 bases between. CDR3: CASSPPRGRETQYF. The CDR3 DNA reads TGTGCCAGCAGTCCCCCACGGGGTCGTGAGACCCAGTACTTC.

The chain couples TRBV18 to TRBJ2-3; weak D call: TRBD2 (6 bases). Germline loops: CDR1 KGHSH, CDR2 LQKENI. The V and J ends lost 5 bases and 4 bases respectively, with 10 bases between them. The CDR3 totals 13 residues. The CDR3 loop is CASSWGDPDTQYF. The CDR3 DNA follows: TGTGCCAGCTCATGGGGGGACCCAGATACGCAGTATTTT.

The genes are TRBV5-1 and TRBJ2-7; 9 bases are shared with TRBD1. CDR1 is SGHRS, CDR2 YFSETQ, per germline. V dropped 4 bases and J dropped 2; count of bases not matched to a gene: 4. The CDR3 totals 14 residues. The CDR3 nucleotides are TGCGCCAGCAGCGACAGGGGGGAAACCTACGAGCAGTACTTC. It specifies CASSDRGETYEQYF.